This T cell receptor (beta chain) was recovered during a study of T cell repertoires in cytomegalovirus infection. Study summary: Recently identified HLA-C-restricted CMV epitopes were used, and well-studied HLA-B-restricted CMV epitopes were used as well. Indicated by public TCR beta signatures were CMV infection and matching HLA type. Study-wide results and limits: Ex vivo, HLA-C-restricted CMV-specific TCR beta clonotypes prevailed over the rest of the response.

Note on this clonotype: The antigen remains unidentified.

The V segment lost 6 bases and the J segment 0 bases; nucleotides outside the gene matches: 3. The CDR3 runs 14 residues. MiXCR, run by TCRdb on the reads, gives a single entry per CDR3 protein. The repertoire holds roughly 120,000 distinct CDR3 sequences, 32% seen once, with 58% in the top ten. The chain employs TRBV12-3 or TRBV12-4 and TRBJ2-5; 8 nucleotides match TRBD2. The clonotype comes from a human donor in good health (CMV status not recorded). Some clones in this sample may be carry-over from other donors' samples. Source: CD8+ T cells from cultured PBMCs, taken from culture after CMV antigen stimulation. CDR3 loop: CASRVAGYQETQYF. Here the CDR3 DNA reads TGTGCCAGCAGGGTAGCGGGGTACCAAGAGACCCAGTACTTC.